Given below is one T cell receptor (beta chain) in context. The data were taken from a study of blood T cell repertoires in COVID-19. On the study more broadly: Specimens from acute and convalescent COVID-19 originated in the United States, Italy and Spain. Sources were T cells, B-cell-depleted T cells, or PBMCs; the material itself was cDNA or gDNA.

TCRdb's table, derived via immunoSEQ multiplex PCR, lists solely in-frame clones and lacks some. The repertoire holds some 50,000 clones, around four fifths seen once, with around 2.7% in the top ten. V dropped 5 bases and J dropped 6; count of bases not matched to a gene: 7. CDR1 and CDR2 (germline): SGHVS, FNYEAQ. The CDR3 spans 15 residues. The genes are TRBV7-6 and TRBJ1-4; 9 positions agree with TRBD1. Sequences were obtained from peripheral blood. The receptor was derived from a man aged 45-65 years with acute or convalescent COVID-19. The chain's CDR3 is CASSPRTGADEKLFF. As DNA, the CDR3 is TGTGCCAGCAGCCCACGGACAGGGGCCGATGAAAAACTGTTTTTT.